This T cell receptor beta chain was recorded in a study of cytomegalovirus exposure and HLA in healthy donors. Findings and caveats of the study: It was only CMV serostatus that was available as immune exposure information. In a later analysis, HLA-associated beta chains showed higher expansion and lower generation probabilities than comparable chains. TCR sequences were mostly rare, though some public TCRs occurred in many donors. Researchers reported that a few CMV-associated chains were confirmed in vitro as CMV antigen-specific.

A multiplex PCR was run with 60 Vbeta primers and 13 Jbeta primers. Here immunoSEQ multiplex PCR was the method, and the copy in TCRdb shows in-frame clones only, minus some. The data contain approximately 140,000 clones, roughly 78% of them singletons. Regarding this clone: Its matching antigen is unknown.

Germline V gene data show CDR1 as SQVTM and CDR2 as ANQGSEA. V shed 7 bases and J 6 bases; nucleotides not matched to a gene: 9. The CDR3 is 14 amino acids. This sequence was found in a man aged 50 or older in good health and CMV-seropositive. The sample comprised PBMCs. This chain uses TRBV29-1 with TRBJ2-1; TRBD2 matches 10 bases. The chain's CDR3 is CSALSGRAGNEQFF. In nucleotides, the CDR3 is TGCAGCGCCCTAAGCGGGAGGGCCGGCAATGAGCAGTTCTTC.